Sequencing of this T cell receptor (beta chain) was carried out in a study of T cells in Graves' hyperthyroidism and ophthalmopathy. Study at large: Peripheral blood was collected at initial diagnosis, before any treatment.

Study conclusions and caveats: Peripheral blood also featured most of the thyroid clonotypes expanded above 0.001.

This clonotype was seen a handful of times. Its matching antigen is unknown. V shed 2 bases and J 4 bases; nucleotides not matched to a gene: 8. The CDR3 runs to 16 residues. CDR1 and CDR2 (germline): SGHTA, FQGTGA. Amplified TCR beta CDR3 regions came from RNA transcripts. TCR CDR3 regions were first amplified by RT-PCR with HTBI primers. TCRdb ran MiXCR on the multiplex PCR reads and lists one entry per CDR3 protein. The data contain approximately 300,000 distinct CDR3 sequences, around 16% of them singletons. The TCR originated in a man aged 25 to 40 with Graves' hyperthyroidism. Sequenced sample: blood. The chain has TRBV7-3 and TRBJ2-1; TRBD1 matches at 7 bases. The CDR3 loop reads CASSLALDRRYNEQFF. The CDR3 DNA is TGTGCCAGCAGCTTAGCCCTGGACAGGAGATACAATGAGCAGTTCTTC.